The entry below describes one T cell receptor (beta chain). This clone's antigen is unknown. No qualities accompany the bases; no much larger clone lies one base away. The data derive from a study of T-cell reconstitution after alpha-beta-depleted transplantation in children (dated by TCRdb to about 2016). The study in broad terms: Using TCR repertoire profiling, the study followed T-cell immune reconstitution in a quantitative way in children after TCRalphabeta/CD19-depleted allogeneic hematopoietic cell transplantation.

The treatment or condition label of this sample denotes: allogeneic hematopoietic cell transplantation with graft depleted of TCRalphabeta T cells and CD19 B cells. The transplant recipients were children given TCRalphabeta/CD19-depleted allogeneic hematopoietic cell grafts. Library method: PCR. The sequencer was an Illumina HiSeq 2500. TCR library preparation used molecular barcoding, with unique molecular identifiers applied to normalize quantification of the TCRbeta repertoire. TCRdb redid the processing of the public reads, applying fastp at Q25 and MiXCR, and retained in-frame beta chains. CDR3 protein duplicates are merged, each entry listing the most common genes and DNA. Counted in this sample were more than 200,000 distinct CDR3 sequences; more than 20% of them appeared once. The ten largest clones take up 4% to 5.5% of the sample. What the work shows at the level of the full study, not this receptor alone: Over the following months the frequencies of hyperexpanded clones went down, and after one year T-cell counts and TCRbeta diversity were mostly credited to newly produced T cells. The apparently early recovery of alphabetaT-cell counts about two months after transplant reportedly depended on only several hundred rapidly expanded clones that came from non-depleted graft cells. In some patients, high TCRbeta diversity at day 60 was attributed to recipient T cells and intrathymic progenitors that had survived conditioning.

Germline trimming amounts to 4 bases on V and 4 bases on J, with 12 as the count of junction bases outside the gene matches. In the germline V gene, CDR1 corresponds to SGHRS and CDR2 to YFSETQ. The CDR3 runs 17 residues from the cysteine to the phenylalanine. Only the CDR3 part of the read is kept: 51 bases, read in frame from the first base. The sequence is built from TRBV5-1 and TRBJ2-2, with TRBD2 identical over 8 junction bases. The TCR comes from a female patient aged 2-15 years who had a stem cell transplant for congenital amegakaryocytic thrombocytopenia, so the T cells may come from the graft donor. The starting material was PBMCs, mostly from graft donor cells, obtained 360 days after TCRalphabeta/CD19-depleted stem cell transplant. This receptor carries the CDR3 CASSLGLALSSTGELFF. The nucleotides read TGCGCCAGCAGCCTAGGACTAGCCCTATCTTCCACCGGGGAGCTGTTTTTT.